This TCR beta chain was sequenced during a study of response to subunit inactivated influenza vaccine. Broader study findings: Authors suggested that a seasonal influenza vaccination recruits few new T cells each time.

From the RT-PCR reads, TCRdb called clonotypes with MiXCR, one entry per CDR3 protein. The data show 700,000 to 800,000 distinct CDR3 sequences, around 20% seen once. V lost 4 bases, J lost 5 bases, and 14 bases stayed unmatched. The CDR3 has 17 residues. Per the germline V gene, CDR1 is SGHRS and CDR2 is YFSETQ. To note about this clonotype: What it binds is not known.

The TCR sequence derives from a man aged 45-60 years who received an inactivated influenza vaccine. The rearrangement uses TRBV5-1 and TRBJ2-3, with 9 positions matching TRBD1. The source was PBMCs from blood, collected around 5 days after vaccination. CDR3 in amino acids: CASSTGTGFMFGDTQYF. CDR3 nucleotide sequence: TGCGCCAGCAGCACCGGGACAGGGTTCATGTTTGGAGATACGCAGTATTTT.